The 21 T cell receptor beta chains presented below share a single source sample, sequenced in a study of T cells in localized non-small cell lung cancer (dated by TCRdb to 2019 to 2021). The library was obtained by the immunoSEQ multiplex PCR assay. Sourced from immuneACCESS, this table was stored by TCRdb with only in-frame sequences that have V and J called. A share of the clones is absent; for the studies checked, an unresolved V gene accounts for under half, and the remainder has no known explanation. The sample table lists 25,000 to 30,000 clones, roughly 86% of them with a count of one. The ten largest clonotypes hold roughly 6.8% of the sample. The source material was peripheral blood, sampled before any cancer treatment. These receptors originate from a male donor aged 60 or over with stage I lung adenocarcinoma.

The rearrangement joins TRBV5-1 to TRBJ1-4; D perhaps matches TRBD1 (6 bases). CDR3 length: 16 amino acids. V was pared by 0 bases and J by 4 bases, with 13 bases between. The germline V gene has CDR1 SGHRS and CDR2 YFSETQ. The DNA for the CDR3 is TGCGCCAGCAGCTTGGCCGTGGGGGCGAGTAATGAAAAACTGTTTTTT. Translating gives CASSLAVGASNEKLFF.

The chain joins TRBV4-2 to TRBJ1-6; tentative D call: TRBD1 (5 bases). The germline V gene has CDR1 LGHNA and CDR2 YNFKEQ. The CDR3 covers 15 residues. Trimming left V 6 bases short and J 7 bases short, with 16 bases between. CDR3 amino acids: CASRGMGGWNSPLHF. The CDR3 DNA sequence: TGTGCCAGCAGGGGAATGGGGGGGTGGAATTCACCCCTCCACTTT.

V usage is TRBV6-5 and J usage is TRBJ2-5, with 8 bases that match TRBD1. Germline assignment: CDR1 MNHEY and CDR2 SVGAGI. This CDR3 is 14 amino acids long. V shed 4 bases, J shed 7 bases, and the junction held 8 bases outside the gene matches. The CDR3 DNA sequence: TGTGCCAGCAGTTTGGACAGGGTTAGGGGGACCCAGTACTTC. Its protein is CASSLDRVRGTQYF.

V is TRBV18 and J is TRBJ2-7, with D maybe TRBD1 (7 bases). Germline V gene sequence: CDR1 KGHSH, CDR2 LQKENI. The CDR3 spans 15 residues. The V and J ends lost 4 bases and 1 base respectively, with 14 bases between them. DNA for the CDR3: TGTGCCAGCTCACAAGGGGGGACAGAGTCCTACGAGCAGTACTTC. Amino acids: CASSQGGTESYEQYF.

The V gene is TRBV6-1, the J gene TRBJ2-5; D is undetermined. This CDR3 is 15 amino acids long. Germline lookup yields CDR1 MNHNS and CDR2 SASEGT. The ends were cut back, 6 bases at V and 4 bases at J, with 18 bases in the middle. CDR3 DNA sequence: TGTGCCAGCAGCCTAATGGCAGCCGACATAGAGACCCAGTACTTC. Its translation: CASSLMAADIETQYF.

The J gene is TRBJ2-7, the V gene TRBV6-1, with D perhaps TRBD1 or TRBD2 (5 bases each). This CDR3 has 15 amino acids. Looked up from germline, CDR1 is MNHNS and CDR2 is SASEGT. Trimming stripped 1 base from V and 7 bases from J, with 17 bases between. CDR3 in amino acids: CASSEGGTALREQYF. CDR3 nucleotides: TGTGCCAGCAGTGAAGGGGGGACCGCACTACGAGAGCAGTACTTC.

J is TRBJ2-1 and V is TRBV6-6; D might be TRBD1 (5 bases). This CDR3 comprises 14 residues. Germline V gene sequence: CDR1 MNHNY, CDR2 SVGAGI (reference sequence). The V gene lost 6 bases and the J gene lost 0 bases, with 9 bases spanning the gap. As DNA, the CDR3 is TGTGCCAGCAGACTTGACAGCTCCTACAATGAGCAGTTCTTC. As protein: CASRLDSSYNEQFF.

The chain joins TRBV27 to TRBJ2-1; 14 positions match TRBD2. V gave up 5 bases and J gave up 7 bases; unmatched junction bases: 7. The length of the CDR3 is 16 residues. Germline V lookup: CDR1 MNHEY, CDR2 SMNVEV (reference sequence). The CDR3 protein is CASSLTTSGGENEQFF. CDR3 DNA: TGTGCCAGCAGTCTCACGACTAGCGGGGGGGAGAATGAGCAGTTCTTC.

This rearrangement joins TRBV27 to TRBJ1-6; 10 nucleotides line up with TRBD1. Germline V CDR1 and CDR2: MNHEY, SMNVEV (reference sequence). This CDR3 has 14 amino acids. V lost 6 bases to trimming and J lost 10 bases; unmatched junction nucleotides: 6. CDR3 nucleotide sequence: TGTGCCAGCAGCCTGGGGACAGGGGCATCACCCCTCCACTTT. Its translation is CASSLGTGASPLHF.

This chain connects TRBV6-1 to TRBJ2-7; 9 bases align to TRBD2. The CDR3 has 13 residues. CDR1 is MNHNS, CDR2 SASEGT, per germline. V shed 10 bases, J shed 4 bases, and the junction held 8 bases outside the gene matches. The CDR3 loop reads CATQAGGTYEQYF. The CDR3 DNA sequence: TGTGCCACCCAGGCGGGGGGGACTTACGAGCAGTACTTC.

DNA for the CDR3: TGTGCCTGGAGTGTAATTGGGCGGAACGCAGATACGCAGTATTTT. This sequence encodes CAWSVIGRNADTQYF. The chain couples TRBV30 to TRBJ2-3, with unresolved D. Germline V gives CDR1 GTSNPN, CDR2 SVGIG (reference sequence). The CDR3 loop spans 15 amino acids. V was clipped by 0 bases and J by 4 bases, with 14 bases between them.

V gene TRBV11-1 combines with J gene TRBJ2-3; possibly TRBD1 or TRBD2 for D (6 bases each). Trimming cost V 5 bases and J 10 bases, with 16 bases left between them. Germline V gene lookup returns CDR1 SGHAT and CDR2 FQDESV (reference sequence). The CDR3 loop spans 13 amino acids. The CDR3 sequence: CASSPRKRGAQYF. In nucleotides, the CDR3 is TGTGCCAGCAGCCCACGCAAGAGGGGGGCGCAGTATTTT.

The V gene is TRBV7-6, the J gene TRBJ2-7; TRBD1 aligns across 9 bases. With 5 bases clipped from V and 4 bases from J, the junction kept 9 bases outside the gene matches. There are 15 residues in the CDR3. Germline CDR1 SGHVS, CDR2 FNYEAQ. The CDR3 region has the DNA TGTGCCAGCAGCCCCCAAACAGGGGGCGGTTACGAGCAGTACTTC. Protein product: CASSPQTGGGYEQYF.

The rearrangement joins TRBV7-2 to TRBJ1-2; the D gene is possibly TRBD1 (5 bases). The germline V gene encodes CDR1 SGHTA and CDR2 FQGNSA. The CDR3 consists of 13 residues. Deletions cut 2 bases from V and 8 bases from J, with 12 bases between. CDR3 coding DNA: TGTGCCAGCAGCTTATCAGGGCTAGGCGGCTACACCTTC. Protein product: CASSLSGLGGYTF.

CDR3 coding DNA: TGTGCCAGTAGTACCGGACAGGGCTCTGGGGCCAACGTCCTGACTTTC. This sequence encodes CASSTGQGSGANVLTF. The chain joins TRBV19 to TRBJ2-6; 8 bases map to TRBD1. This CDR3 has 16 amino acids. Germline-derived CDR1 and CDR2 are LNHDA and SQIVND (reference sequence). The V gene end was trimmed by 4 bases and the J gene end by 0 bases; junction bases not matched to a gene: 2.

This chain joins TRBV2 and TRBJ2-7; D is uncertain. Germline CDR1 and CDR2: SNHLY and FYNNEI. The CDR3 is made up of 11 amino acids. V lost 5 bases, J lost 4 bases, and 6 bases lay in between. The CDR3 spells CASSLIYEQYF. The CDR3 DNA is TGTGCCAGCAGTTTAATATACGAGCAGTACTTC.

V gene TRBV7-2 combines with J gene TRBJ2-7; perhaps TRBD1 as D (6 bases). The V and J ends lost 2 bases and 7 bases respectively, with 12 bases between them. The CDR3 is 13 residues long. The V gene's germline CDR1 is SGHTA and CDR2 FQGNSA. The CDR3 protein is CASSLFPGTEQYF. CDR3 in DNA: TGTGCCAGCAGCTTATTCCCCGGGACAGAGCAGTACTTC.

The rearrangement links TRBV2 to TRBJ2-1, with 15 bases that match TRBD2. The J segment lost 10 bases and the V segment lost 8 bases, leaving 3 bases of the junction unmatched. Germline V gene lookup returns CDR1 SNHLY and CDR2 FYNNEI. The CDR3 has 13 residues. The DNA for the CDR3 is TGTGCCAGCCGGGGACTAGCGGGGGGCGAGCAGTTCTTC. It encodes CASRGLAGGEQFF.

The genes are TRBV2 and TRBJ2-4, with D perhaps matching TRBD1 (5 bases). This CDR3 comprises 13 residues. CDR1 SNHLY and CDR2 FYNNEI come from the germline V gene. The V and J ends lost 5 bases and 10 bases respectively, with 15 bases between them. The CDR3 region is CASSTLGVGIQYF. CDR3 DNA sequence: TGTGCCAGCAGTACCCTAGGGGTCGGGATTCAGTACTTC.

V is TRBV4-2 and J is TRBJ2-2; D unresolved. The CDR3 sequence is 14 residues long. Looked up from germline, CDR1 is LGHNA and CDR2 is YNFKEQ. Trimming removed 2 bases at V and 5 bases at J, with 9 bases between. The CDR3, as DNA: TGTGCCAGCAGCCAAAGTAGGAGTACCGGGGAGCTGTTTTTT. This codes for CASSQSRSTGELFF.

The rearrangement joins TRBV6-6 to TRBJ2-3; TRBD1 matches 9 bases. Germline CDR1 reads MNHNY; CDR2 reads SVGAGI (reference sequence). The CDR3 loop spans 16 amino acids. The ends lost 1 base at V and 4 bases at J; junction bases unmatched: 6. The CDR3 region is CASSYFGTGTPDTQYF. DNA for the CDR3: TGTGCCAGCAGTTACTTCGGGACAGGGACGCCAGATACGCAGTATTTT.